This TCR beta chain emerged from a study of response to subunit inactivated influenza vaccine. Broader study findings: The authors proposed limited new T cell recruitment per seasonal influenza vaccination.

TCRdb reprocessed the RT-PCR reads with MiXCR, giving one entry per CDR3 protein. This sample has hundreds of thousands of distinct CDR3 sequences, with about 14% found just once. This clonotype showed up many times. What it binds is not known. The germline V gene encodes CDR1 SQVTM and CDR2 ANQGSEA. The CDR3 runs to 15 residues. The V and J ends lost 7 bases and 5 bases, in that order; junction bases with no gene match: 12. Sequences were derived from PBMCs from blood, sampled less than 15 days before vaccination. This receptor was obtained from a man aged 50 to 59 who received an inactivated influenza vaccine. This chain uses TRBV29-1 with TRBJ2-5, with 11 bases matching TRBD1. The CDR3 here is CSAGLGTGGQETQYF. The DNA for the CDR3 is TGCAGCGCCGGACTAGGGACAGGGGGTCAGGAGACCCAGTACTTC.